These 15 T cell receptor beta chains share one sample of origin, sequenced in a study of control samples from healthy donors and cancer patients. The method was immunoSEQ multiplex PCR; TCRdb's version includes in-frame clones alone and lacks a portion of them. Among 150,000 to 200,000 clones, about 94% were seen once, and the ten largest hold about 8.5%. The sequencing input was blood. Receptors were obtained from a woman in her 40s in good health.

This chain connects TRBV7-2 to TRBJ2-5, with D tentatively TRBD1 (5 bases). The V and J ends lost 1 base and 5 bases respectively, with 8 bases between them. This CDR3 is 13 amino acids long. From germline, CDR1 is SGHTA and CDR2 FQGNSA. The CDR3 DNA is TGTGCCAGCAGCTTAGTAGGGGCCGAGACCCAGTACTTC. Amino acids: CASSLVGAETQYF.

The V and J genes are TRBV25-1 and TRBJ2-5, with 7 bases lining up with TRBD2. With 8 bases clipped from V and 3 bases from J, the junction kept 12 bases outside the gene matches. The germline gives CDR1 MGHDK, CDR2 SYGVNS. This CDR3 is 15 amino acids long. The chain's CDR3 is CASHSGNKVEETQYF. The CDR3 nucleotides read TGTGCCAGCCACAGCGGGAATAAGGTAGAAGAGACCCAGTACTTC.

The gene calls are TRBV2 and TRBJ2-6; D is possibly TRBD2 (7 bases). Per germline, CDR1 SNHLY and CDR2 FYNNEI. The CDR3 length is 17 residues. V lost 5 bases and J 6 bases, leaving 20 bases between the germline ends. The CDR3 region is CASSPRWGGDMANVLTF. The CDR3 coding sequence is TGTGCCAGCAGTCCAAGGTGGGGGGGCGATATGGCCAACGTCCTGACTTTC.

The V gene is TRBV5-6, the J gene TRBJ2-7; possible D gene TRBD1, 7 bases. Germline assignment: CDR1 SGHDT and CDR2 YYEEEE. There are 14 residues in the CDR3. V lost 0 bases and J 4 bases, leaving 11 bases between the germline ends. CDR3 in amino acids: CASSLGRGLYEQYF. The CDR3 nucleotides are TGTGCCAGCAGCTTGGGGAGGGGGCTGTACGAGCAGTACTTC.

This chain connects TRBV28 to TRBJ1-1; a possible D gene is TRBD1 (6 bases). The CDR3 has 14 residues. The V gene's germline CDR1 is MDHEN and CDR2 SYDVKM. V was shortened by 6 bases and J by 3 bases, with 14 bases between the two germline ends. DNA for the CDR3: TGTGCCAGCAGCCCGGGGGGGCGTCACACTGAAGCTTTCTTT. Translated, it gives CASSPGGRHTEAFF.

CDR3 bases: TGTGCCAGCAGCTATCGGGACAGAGGCTGGATCGGCAAAAACATTCAGTACTTC. It codes for CASSYRDRGWIGKNIQYF. The genes are TRBV5-4 and TRBJ2-4; 7 nucleotides line up with TRBD1. This CDR3 comprises 18 residues. V was clipped by 3 bases and J by 3 bases; unmatched bases: 15. Germline V gene sequence: CDR1 SGHNT, CDR2 YYREEE (reference sequence). Complete variable domain (other parts from reference TRBV5-4 and TRBJ2-4): ETGVTQSPTHLIKTRGQQVTLRCSSQSGHNTVSWYQQALGQGPQFIFQYYREEENGRGNFPPRFSGLQFPNYSSELNVNALELDDSALYLCASSYRDRGWIGKNIQYFGAGTRLSVL.

This clone was counted a single time. CDR3 protein: CAWSALRGEYNEQFF. CDR3 in DNA: TGTGCCTGGAGTGCCCTCAGGGGGGAATACAATGAGCAGTTCTTC. The chain combines TRBV30 with TRBJ2-1, with D perhaps matching TRBD1 (7 bases). Germline V gene sequence: CDR1 GTSNPN, CDR2 SVGIG (reference sequence). The CDR3 sequence is 15 residues long. Trimming shortened V by 1 base and J by 4 bases, and 14 bases separated the two germline ends.

This clone was observed a single time. The chain employs TRBV2 and TRBJ2-7; no clear D. This CDR3 region has 11 residues. From germline, CDR1 is SNHLY and CDR2 FYNNEI. Between the trimmed V and J ends, which lost 1 base and 5 bases, there was a span of 3 bases. CDR3 coding DNA: TGTGCCAGCAGTGAAGGGCACGAGCAGTACTTC. This translates into CASSEGHEQYF.

The V gene is TRBV7-2, the J gene TRBJ2-1; D gene unclear. Trimming left V 3 bases short and J 12 bases short, with 21 bases between. This CDR3 has 15 residues. The germline V gene encodes CDR1 SGHTA and CDR2 FQGNSA. The CDR3 DNA reads as TGTGCCAGCAGCTTGGAACGCGAGGCGGCTCAGGTGCAGTTCTTC. It specifies CASSLEREAAQVQFF.

In its sample, this clone was seen once. The chain employs TRBV23-1 and TRBJ2-2; D call uncertain. TRBV23-1 carries the ORF label, with uncertain function. The CDR3 covers 14 residues. Trimming took off 7 bases at V and 1 base at J, with 10 bases between the two ends. Here the CDR3 DNA reads TGCGCCAGCAAGTTTGAGGAGAACACCGGGGAGCTGTTTTTT. This codes for CASKFEENTGELFF.

This chain's CDR3 is CASSHYRRKETQYF. For the CDR3, the DNA is TGTGCCAGCAGCCACTACAGGAGAAAAGAGACCCAGTACTTC. V and J are TRBV2 and TRBJ2-5; tentative D call: TRBD1 (5 bases). V dropped 6 bases and J dropped 3 bases, with 14 bases sitting between them. Germline V gene sequence: CDR1 SNHLY, CDR2 FYNNEI. The CDR3 is 14 residues long.

Only a few counts were recorded for this clone. CDR3 sequence (DNA): TGTGCCAGCAGTTACGTCTCCTACGAGCAGTACTTC. Its protein is CASSYVSYEQYF. J is TRBJ2-7 and V is TRBV6-2 or TRBV6-3; D gene uncertain. The CDR3 extends over 12 amino acids. The V gene's germline CDR1 is MNHEY and CDR2 SVGEGT. The V end was cut by 2 bases, the J end by 0 bases, with 2 bases between.

This clone is a singleton in its sample. The chain couples TRBV10-3 to TRBJ1-4; D is uncertain. Germline CDR1 reads ENHRY; CDR2 reads SYGVKD. The V end lost 2 bases, the J end lost 0 bases, and 7 bases lay between the germline ends. The CDR3 length is 15 residues. This CDR3 is CAISEQTATNEKLFF. The DNA for the CDR3 is TGTGCCATCAGTGAGCAAACAGCAACTAATGAAAAACTGTTTTTT.

This chain joins TRBV5-5 and TRBJ1-1; the match to TRBD1 covers 7 bases. The CDR3 runs to 14 residues. The V and J ends lost 4 bases and 5 bases, in that order; junction bases with no gene match: 8. CDR1 and CDR2 from the germline V gene are SGHKS and YYEKEE (reference sequence). The CDR3 region is CASSGKQGQTEAFF. The DNA of the CDR3 is TGTGCCAGCAGCGGGAAACAGGGACAGACTGAAGCTTTCTTT.

The chain links TRBV5-6 to TRBJ1-2, with a weak D call TRBD1 (6 bases). This CDR3 has 13 residues. V dropped 1 base and J dropped 3 bases, with 7 bases sitting between them. CDR1 and CDR2 from the germline V gene are SGHDT and YYEEEE. This CDR3 is CASSLSGDYGYTF. DNA for the CDR3: TGTGCCAGCAGCTTGTCAGGGGACTATGGCTACACCTTC.